This TCR beta chain was observed in a study of cytomegalovirus exposure and HLA in healthy donors. Whole-study findings and limits: Upon later analysis, HLA-associated TCR beta chains proved more clonally expanded than other, equally common chains.

13 Jbeta primers and 60 Vbeta primers were used for the PCR. Libraries were prepared by immunoSEQ multiplex PCR; TCRdb keeps only in-frame clonotypes and omits some of them. The data contain some 150,000 clones, roughly 80% of them seen just once; the ten biggest clones take up 6.7%. This CDR3 region has 15 residues. V dropped 1 base and J dropped 2; count of bases not matched to a gene: 3. The germline V gene encodes CDR1 SGHTA and CDR2 FQGTGA. As regards this clone: Its matching antigen is unknown.

This sequence originates from a middle-aged woman in good health and CMV-seropositive. The V gene is TRBV7-3, the J gene TRBJ2-3; 7 bases map to TRBD2. The sample comprised PBMCs. This CDR3 reads CASSLRAGPTDTQYF. In DNA form, the CDR3 reads TGTGCCAGCAGCTTAAGAGCGGGACCCACAGATACGCAGTATTTT.